The sample holds one count of the clone carrying this T cell receptor beta chain. Antigen specificity is unknown. At one end, the junction sequence differs from germline, possibly due to a read error. Assay used: immunoSEQ multiplex PCR; TCRdb lists only in-frame clones, some missing. Among tens of thousands of clones listed, roughly 87% were seen once. This CDR3 comprises 15 residues. CDR1 and CDR2 from the germline V gene are SSHAT and FNYEAQ (reference sequence). The source of the sample is a study of T cell responses to AZD1222 COVID-19 vaccine. Study results and caveats: Females made up more of the donors, who were largely white British, and clonal diversity may have come out too low. Spike-specific TCR breadth and depth grew following two AZD1222 doses. Targets within unmutated variant regions were reportedly found for nearly half of spike-specific TCRs. In all cases, repertoires were sampled only after the peak T cell response.

The sequencing used peripheral blood, collected 28 days after the second AZD1222 dose. The TCR comes from an adult who received the AZD1222 COVID-19 vaccine. The rearrangement uses TRBV7-7 and TRBJ2-5, with D perhaps TRBD1 (6 bases). CDR3 in amino acids: CASSLTGYLAETQYF. The CDR3 DNA reads as TGTGCTAGCAGCTTAACAGGGTACTTGGCAGAGACCCAGTACTTC.